Given below is one TCR beta chain in context. Its antigen remains unidentified. The CDR3 has 11 amino acids. The V gene's germline CDR1 is MNHEY and CDR2 SVGAGI. The V end was cut by 2 bases, the J end by 10 bases, with 5 bases between. The assay was immunoSEQ multiplex PCR, and TCRdb's table has in-frame clones only and misses some. The sample yields roughly 2 million clones, around 96% seen once. In the naive CD8 group, cells lacked CD45RO and were positively selected for CCR7, so terminally differentiated effector memory CD45RA+ cells were left out. The sample is drawn from a study of shared clonotypes between healthy human individuals. Overall study results and limits: Larger estimated richness was generally seen in naive subsets than in memory subsets.

This chain connects TRBV6-5 to TRBJ2-2; D not certain. Sequencing input: naive CD8+ T cells sorted from blood. This receptor was identified in a man aged 18 to 30 in good health. CDR3 DNA sequence: TGTGCCAGCAGTTACGGGGAGGAGCTGTTTTTT. Its protein is CASSYGEELFF.